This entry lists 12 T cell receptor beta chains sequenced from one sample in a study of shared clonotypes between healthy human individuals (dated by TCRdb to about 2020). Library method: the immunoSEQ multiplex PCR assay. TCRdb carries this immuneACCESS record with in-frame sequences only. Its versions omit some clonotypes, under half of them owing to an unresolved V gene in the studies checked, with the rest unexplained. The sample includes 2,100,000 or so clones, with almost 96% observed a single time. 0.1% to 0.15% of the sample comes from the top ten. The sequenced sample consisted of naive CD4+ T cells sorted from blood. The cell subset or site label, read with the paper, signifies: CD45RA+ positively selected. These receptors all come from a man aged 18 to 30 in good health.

The CDR3: CASSFPGQGSEKLFF. CDR3 coding DNA: TGTGCCAGCAGCTTTCCGGGACAGGGAAGTGAAAAACTGTTTTTT. The chain has TRBV5-5 and TRBJ1-4, with TRBD1 matching 9 bases. CDR1 and CDR2 (germline): SGHKS, YYEKEE (reference sequence). J gave up 7 bases and V 2 bases, and 6 bases lay outside the gene matches. This CDR3 comprises 15 residues.

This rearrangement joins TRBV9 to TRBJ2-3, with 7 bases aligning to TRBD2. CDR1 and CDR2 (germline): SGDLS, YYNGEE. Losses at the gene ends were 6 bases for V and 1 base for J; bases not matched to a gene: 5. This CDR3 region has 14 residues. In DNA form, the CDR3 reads TGTGCCAGCACCTCGGGGAGGGGCACAGATACGCAGTATTTT. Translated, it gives CASTSGRGTDTQYF.

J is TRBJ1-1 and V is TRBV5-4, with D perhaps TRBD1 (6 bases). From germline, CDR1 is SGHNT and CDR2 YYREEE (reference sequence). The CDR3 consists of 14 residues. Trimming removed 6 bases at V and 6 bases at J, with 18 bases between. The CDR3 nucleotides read TGTGCCAGCACCCCAGGGGAGATTGAGGCTGAAGCTTTCTTT. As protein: CASTPGEIEAEAFF. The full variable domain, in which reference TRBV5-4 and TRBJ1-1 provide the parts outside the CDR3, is ETGVTQSPTHLIKTRGQQVTLRCSSQSGHNTVSWYQQALGQGPQFIFQYYREEENGRGNFPPRFSGLQFPNYSSELNVNALELDDSALYLCASTPGEIEAEAFFGQGTRLTVV.

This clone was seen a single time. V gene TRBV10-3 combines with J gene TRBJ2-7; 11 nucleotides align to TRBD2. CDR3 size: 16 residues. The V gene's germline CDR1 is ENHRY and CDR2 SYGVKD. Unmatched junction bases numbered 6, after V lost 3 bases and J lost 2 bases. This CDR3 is CAISEGLAGGPYEQYF. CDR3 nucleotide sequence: TGTGCCATCAGTGAAGGGCTAGCGGGGGGCCCCTACGAGCAGTACTTC.

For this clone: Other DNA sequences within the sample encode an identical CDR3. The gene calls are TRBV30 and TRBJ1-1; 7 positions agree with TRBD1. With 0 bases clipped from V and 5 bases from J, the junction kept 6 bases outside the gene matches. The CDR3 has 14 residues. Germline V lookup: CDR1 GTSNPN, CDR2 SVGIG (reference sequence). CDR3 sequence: CAWSVLQGETEAFF. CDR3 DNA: TGTGCCTGGAGTGTACTCCAGGGGGAGACTGAAGCTTTCTTT.

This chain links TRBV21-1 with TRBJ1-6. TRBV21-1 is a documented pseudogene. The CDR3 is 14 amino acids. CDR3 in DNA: TGTGCCAGCAGCAAAAGGGCCCGGAGAGGACCCCTCCACTTT. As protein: CASSKRARRGPLHF.

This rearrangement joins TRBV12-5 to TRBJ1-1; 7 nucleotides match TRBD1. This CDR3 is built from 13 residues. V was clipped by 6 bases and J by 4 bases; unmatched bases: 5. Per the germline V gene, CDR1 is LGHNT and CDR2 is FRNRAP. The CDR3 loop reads CASGYQGGTEAFF. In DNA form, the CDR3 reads TGTGCTAGTGGCTACCAGGGGGGCACTGAAGCTTTCTTT.

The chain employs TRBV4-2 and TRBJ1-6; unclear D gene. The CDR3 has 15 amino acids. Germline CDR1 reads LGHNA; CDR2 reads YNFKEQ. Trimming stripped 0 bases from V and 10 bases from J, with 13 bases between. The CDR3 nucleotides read TGTGCCAGCAGCCAAGAGTTGTTAGCGGGATCACCCCTCCACTTT. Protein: CASSQELLAGSPLHF.

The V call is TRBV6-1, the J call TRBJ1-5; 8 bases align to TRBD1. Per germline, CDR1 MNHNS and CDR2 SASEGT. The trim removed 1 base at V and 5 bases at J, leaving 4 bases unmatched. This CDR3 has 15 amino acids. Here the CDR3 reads CASSEGTGTHQPQHF. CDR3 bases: TGTGCCAGCAGTGAAGGGACAGGGACACATCAGCCCCAGCATTTT.

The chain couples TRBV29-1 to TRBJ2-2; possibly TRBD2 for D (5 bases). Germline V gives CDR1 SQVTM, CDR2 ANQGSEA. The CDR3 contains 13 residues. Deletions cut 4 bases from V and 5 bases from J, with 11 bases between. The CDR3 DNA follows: TGCAGCGTTGGAGAGGGTAGGACCGGGGAGCTGTTTTTT. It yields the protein CSVGEGRTGELFF.

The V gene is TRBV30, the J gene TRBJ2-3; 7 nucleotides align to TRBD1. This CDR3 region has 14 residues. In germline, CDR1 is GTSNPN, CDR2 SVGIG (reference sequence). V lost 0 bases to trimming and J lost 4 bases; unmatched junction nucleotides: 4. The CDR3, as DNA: TGTGCCTGGAGTGTAGGCAGGGGGTCAGATACGCAGTATTTT. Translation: CAWSVGRGSDTQYF.

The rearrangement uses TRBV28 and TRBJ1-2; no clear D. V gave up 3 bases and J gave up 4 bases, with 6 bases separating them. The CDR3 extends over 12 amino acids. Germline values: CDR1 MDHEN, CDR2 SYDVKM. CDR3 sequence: CASSFPRYGYTF. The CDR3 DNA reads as TGTGCCAGCAGTTTCCCCCGCTATGGCTACACCTTC.